This T cell receptor (beta chain) stems from a study of preoperative IRX-2 immunotherapy in early breast cancer. TCRdb's table, derived via immunoSEQ multiplex PCR, lists solely in-frame clones and lacks some. The repertoire has under 40,000 clones, roughly 91% of them found once; the top ten carry less than 2%. Treatment in this sample: preoperative locoregional IRX-2 cytokine immunotherapy. Between the trimmed V and J ends, which lost 2 bases and 3 bases, there was a span of 13 bases. This CDR3 is built from 15 residues. Germline CDR1 is LNHNV and CDR2 is YYDKDF (reference sequence). The chain combines TRBV15 with TRBJ1-1; D may be TRBD1 (5 bases). The sequencing used tumor tissue, collected after IRX-2 immunotherapy. This clonotype was obtained from a human donor with breast cancer. Here the CDR3 DNA reads TGTGCCACCAGCAGAAGCTCCGGGGGATACACTGAAGCTTTCTTT. Protein product: CATSRSSGGYTEAFF.